Following are 30 T cell receptor beta chains from one sample sequenced in a study of CXCR3-negative and CXCR3-positive naive CD8 T cells. Antigens of these TCRs are unknown. Study-wide results and caveats: CXCR3-positive naive cells had TRB CDR3s that were more hydrophobic than CXCR3-negative naive cells had.

The study made its TRB cDNA libraries by 5' RACE, adding UMI labels. TCRdb reanalyzed the 5' RACE reads, giving one entry per CDR3 protein sequence and no DNA. The repertoire table contains approximately 130,000 distinct CDR3 sequences. Sequencing was carried out using naive CXCR3+ CD8+ T cells from blood. Subset noted: CD45RO-CCR7+CD27+CD95- naive CD8+ T cells expressing CXCR3 (TNR3+). The source of these receptors is a human donor in good health. Some clones in this sample may be carry-over from other donors' samples.

The genes are TRBV7-9 and TRBJ2-1. This CDR3 has 15 amino acids. Germline CDR1 is SEHNR and CDR2 is FQNEAQ (reference sequence). The CDR3 protein is CPSSLVLGWSDEQFF.

This chain uses TRBV6-5 with TRBJ1-1; TCRdb's D call of TRBD1 is untestable without DNA. There are 14 residues in the CDR3. CDR1 is MNHEY, CDR2 SVGAGI, per germline. The CDR3 region is CASSAGTGNTEAFF.

The chain joins TRBV2 to TRBJ2-5; no DNA is available, so the TRBD1 call from TCRdb remains unchecked. This CDR3 comprises 15 residues. Germline V gene sequence: CDR1 SNHLY, CDR2 FYNNEI. CDR3: CASSLQGAYQETQYF.

The chain employs TRBV4-3 and TRBJ1-1. CDR3 size: 15 residues. CDR1 and CDR2 (germline): LGHNA, YSLEER. CDR3 loop: CASSQDQVPNTEAFF.

The chain recombines TRBV29-1 with TRBJ1-1; as DNA is missing, the TRBD1 call by TCRdb cannot be tested. Germline-derived CDR1 and CDR2 are SQVTM and ANQGSEA. The length of the CDR3 is 13 residues. CDR3 sequence reads: CSVEDPGRTEAFF.

V is TRBV27 and J is TRBJ1-1; TCRdb's D gene call, TRBD1, goes unchecked for lack of DNA. Germline loops: CDR1 MNHEY, CDR2 SMNVEV (reference sequence). This CDR3 has 13 residues. CDR3 amino acids: CASRTGTNTEAFF.

V gene TRBV15 combines with J gene TRBJ2-7; TCRdb calls TRBD1, which cannot be checked without DNA. This CDR3 spans 14 amino acids. CDR1 and CDR2 (germline): LNHNV, YYDKDF (reference sequence). CDR3 in amino acids: CATSRESPFYEQYF.

V and J are TRBV6-5 and TRBJ2-5; the TRBD1 assignment by TCRdb is unverifiable without DNA. The germline V gene encodes CDR1 MNHEY and CDR2 SVGAGI. CDR3 length: 17 amino acids. CDR3: CASSYSLSLAVQETQYF.

The rearrangement uses TRBV19 and TRBJ2-7; TCRdb names TRBD1, which stays unverified in the absence of DNA. Germline CDR1 reads LNHDA; CDR2 reads SQIVND (reference sequence). The CDR3 is made up of 15 amino acids. The CDR3 reads CASSVRQGGSYEQYF. The whole variable domain, filled in from reference TRBV19 and TRBJ2-7, reads DGGITQSPKYLFRKEGQNVTLSCEQNLNHDAMYWYRQDPGQGLRLIYYSQIVNDFQKGDIAEGYSVSREKKESFPLTVTSAQKNPTAFYLCASSVRQGGSYEQYFGPGTRLTVT.

This chain connects TRBV4-3 to TRBJ2-3; TCRdb indicates TRBD1, and absent DNA this call remains unverified. The V gene's germline CDR1 is LGHNA and CDR2 YSLEER. The CDR3 contains 17 residues. CDR3 amino acids: CASSQYGPGTDTDTQYF.

The chain recombines TRBV20-1 with TRBJ2-3. CDR3 length: 15 amino acids. Germline lookup yields CDR1 DFQATT and CDR2 SNEGSKA (reference sequence). The CDR3 reads CSAIIKRVLTDTQYF.

V and J are TRBV2 and TRBJ2-3; no DNA is available, so the TRBD1 call from TCRdb remains unchecked. Germline CDR1 is SNHLY and CDR2 is FYNNEI. The CDR3 extends over 15 amino acids. CDR3 amino acids: CASSERGASTDTQYF.

J is TRBJ2-7 and V is TRBV4-3. Germline CDR1 and CDR2: LGHNA and YSLEER. CDR3 length: 15 amino acids. The CDR3 sequence: CASSQDKGSTYEQYF.

The chain combines TRBV7-6 with TRBJ1-1; no DNA is available, so the TRBD1 call from TCRdb remains unchecked. Germline V lookup: CDR1 SGHVS, CDR2 FNYEAQ. The length of the CDR3 is 15 residues. CDR3 protein: CASSLTSGQGSEAFF.

The chain combines TRBV29-1 with TRBJ2-5; no DNA is available, so the TRBD1 call from TCRdb remains unchecked. The CDR3 loop spans 15 amino acids. Germline CDR1 is SQVTM and CDR2 is ANQGSEA. CDR3 residues: CSVEDQDRFQETQYF.

This chain connects TRBV14 to TRBJ1-6; TCRdb names TRBD1, which stays unverified in the absence of DNA. CDR3 length equals 16 residues. CDR1 is SGHDN, CDR2 FVKESK, per germline. CDR3: CASSQDQRQGNSPLHF.

V is TRBV5-1 and J is TRBJ2-7; without DNA, the TCRdb call of TRBD2 cannot be checked. CDR3 length: 14 residues. The germline CDR1 and CDR2 sequences are SGHRS and YFSETQ. This chain's CDR3 is CASSFGLAVDEQYF.

This sequence joins TRBV29-1 and TRBJ2-3; the D call of TRBD1 rests on TCRdb alone, since no DNA is present to check it. The CDR3 extends over 12 amino acids. Per germline, CDR1 SQVTM and CDR2 ANQGSEA. The CDR3: CSGGRREDTQYF.

V is TRBV29-1 and J is TRBJ2-1; checking the TCRdb D call of TRBD1 is not possible without DNA. CDR1 SQVTM and CDR2 ANQGSEA come from the germline V gene. CDR3 length: 11 amino acids. CDR3 in amino acids: CSVPWGNEQFF.

The chain employs TRBV27 and TRBJ2-7; the D call of TRBD1 rests on TCRdb alone, since no DNA is present to check it. The CDR3 spans 15 residues. Per the germline V gene, CDR1 is MNHEY and CDR2 is SMNVEV (reference sequence). CDR3 residues: CASTYFGGGDYEQYF.

The rearrangement joins TRBV3-1 to TRBJ1-1; TCRdb lists TRBD1, though no DNA is available to test this call. There are 16 residues in the CDR3. Germline loops: CDR1 LGHDT, CDR2 YNNKEL (reference sequence). This CDR3 is CASSQDTGGVWTEAFF.

The genes are TRBV7-8 and TRBJ2-7; without DNA, the TCRdb call of TRBD1 cannot be checked. The V gene's germline CDR1 is SGHVS and CDR2 FQNEAQ. This CDR3 has 15 residues. The CDR3 region is CASSFGDRRNYEQYF.

This chain uses TRBV4-2 with TRBJ1-4; without DNA, the TCRdb call of TRBD1 cannot be checked. Germline V gives CDR1 LGHNA, CDR2 YNFKEQ. The CDR3 is 16 amino acids. The CDR3 protein is CASSPGPRTGDEKLFF.

The chain uses TRBV28 and TRBJ2-1; TCRdb's D gene call, TRBD2, goes unchecked for lack of DNA. Germline loops: CDR1 MDHEN, CDR2 SYDVKM. The CDR3 totals 13 residues. The CDR3 here is CASGSGSYNEQFF.

The chain links TRBV7-9 to TRBJ2-1; the TCRdb call, TRBD1, lacks DNA for checking. The CDR3 extends over 14 amino acids. Germline lookup yields CDR1 SEHNR and CDR2 FQNEAQ (reference sequence). The CDR3 protein is CASTPSPIYNEQFF.

The chain is built from TRBV30 and TRBJ2-5. Germline V lookup: CDR1 GTSNPN, CDR2 SVGIG (reference sequence). The CDR3 has 12 residues. The CDR3: CAWSLLQETQYF.

This chain connects TRBV6-6 to TRBJ1-1; TCRdb names TRBD1, which stays unverified in the absence of DNA. CDR3 length: 14 residues. Germline V gene data show CDR1 as MNHNY and CDR2 as SVGAGI (reference sequence). CDR3 residues: CASTGTGGETEAFF.

This chain joins TRBV11-2 and TRBJ2-3; the D call from TCRdb, TRBD2, cannot be confirmed without DNA. The CDR3 runs to 16 residues. Germline CDR1 and CDR2: SGHAT and FQNNGV. The CDR3 sequence: CASRSLAGGPADTQYF.

J is TRBJ2-5 and V is TRBV2; checking the TCRdb D call of TRBD1 is not possible without DNA. Germline CDR1 is SNHLY and CDR2 is FYNNEI. The length of the CDR3 is 15 residues. CDR3 region: CASRTGAPYQETQYF.

This chain's CDR3 is CASSPRLAGGIDNEQFF. The rearrangement joins TRBV11-2 to TRBJ2-1; the TCRdb D gene call, TRBD2, has no DNA to confirm it. The CDR3 is 17 residues long. Germline V gives CDR1 SGHAT, CDR2 FQNNGV.